The rows below give T cell receptor beta chains drawn from one sample of a study of blood T cells in healthy people across ages. Each CDR3 protein gets one entry after TCRdb re-called the 5' RACE reads with MiXCR. The sample lists 600,000 to 900,000 distinct CDR3 sequences; under 30% were seen once. The sample was also linked to a second study, of T cells of mothers and their children.

Sequenced input: blood. The source is a boy between 10 and 17 years old in good health. Both conserved end residues are part of each CDR3. The D gene is left open where the match is weak. Part of the rows lack a size; the others show once, few, many or a class for expanded clones.

abundance	v_gene	d_gene	j_gene	CDR3aa	CDR3nt
few	TRBV29-1	NA	TRBJ2-4	CSAMDSPKNIQYF	TGCAGCGCCATGGACAGCCCGAAAAACATTCAGTACTTC
NA	TRBV9	TRBD2	TRBJ2-3	CASSARTSSSTDTQYF	TGTGCCAGCAGCGCCCGGACTAGCTCTAGCACAGATACGCAGTATTTT
NA	TRBV11-2	TRBD2	TRBJ2-1	CASSSSGGYEQFF	TGTGCCAGCAGTTCTAGCGGGGGTTATGAGCAGTTCTTC
few	TRBV20-1	TRBD1	TRBJ1-2	CSAPRQGLDYGYTF	TGCAGTGCTCCGAGACAGGGGTTGGACTATGGCTACACCTTC
NA	TRBV28	NA	TRBJ2-1	CASSPQTVPYNEQFF	TGTGCCAGCAGTCCCCAGACTGTCCCCTACAATGAGCAGTTCTTC
NA	TRBV5-5	NA	TRBJ2-1	CASSLSLSSAYNEQFF	TGTGCCAGCAGCTTGTCTCTAAGTAGCGCCTACAATGAGCAGTTCTTC
few	TRBV7-9	NA	TRBJ2-7	CASSLSTNYEQYF	TGTGCCAGCAGCCTTTCGACGAACTACGAGCAGTACTTC
NA	TRBV21-1	NA	TRBJ1-1	CASSNPYGGSTIMNTEAFF	TGTGCCAGCAGCAATCCATATGGGGGATCGACCATCATGAACACTGAAGCTTTCTTT
NA	TRBV27	NA	TRBJ2-3	CASRSGATQYF	TGTGCCAGCAGAAGCGGAGCTACGCAGTATTTT
NA	TRBV5-4	NA	TRBJ1-6	CASSQTGETNSPLHF	TGTGCCAGCAGCCAGACAGGCGAAACTAATTCACCCCTCCACTTT
few	TRBV20-1	TRBD1	TRBJ2-5	CSAPTSDREETQYF	TGCAGTGCTCCTACTTCGGACAGGGAAGAGACCCAGTACTTC
NA	TRBV7-2	TRBD2	TRBJ2-2	CASSPGGSGGRGTGELFF	TGTGCCAGCAGCCCCGGAGGTAGCGGGGGGCGGGGCACCGGGGAGCTGTTTTTT
few	TRBV6-1	TRBD2	TRBJ2-1	CASSESGGSYNEQFF	TGTGCCAGCAGTGAGAGCGGGGGCTCCTACAATGAGCAGTTCTTC
few	TRBV5-1	NA	TRBJ1-4	CASSSTSTNEKLFF	TGCGCCAGCAGCAGCACGTCAACTAATGAAAAACTGTTTTTT
NA	TRBV7-3	TRBD2	TRBJ2-2	CASSASGRNTGELFF	TGTGCCAGCAGCGCTAGCGGGAGGAATACCGGGGAGCTGTTTTTT
few	TRBV6-6	NA	TRBJ2-1	CASSYGGWDNEQFF	TGTGCCAGCAGTTACGGTGGCTGGGACAATGAGCAGTTCTTC
NA	TRBV3-1	TRBD1	TRBJ1-2	CASSQGAGQSYGYTF	TGTGCCAGCAGCCAAGGAGCGGGACAGTCCTATGGCTACACCTTC
few	TRBV20-1	TRBD2	TRBJ2-1	CSASPLTSGVYNEQFF	TGCAGTGCTAGCCCCTTGACTAGCGGGGTGTACAATGAGCAGTTCTTC
once	TRBV7-9	TRBD2	TRBJ2-7	CASSHGGGNEQYF	TGTGCCAGCAGCCACGGCGGGGGTAACGAGCAGTACTTC
NA	TRBV2	NA	TRBJ2-3	CAFLNREKGTDTQYF	TGTGCCTTCCTCAACAGGGAAAAAGGCACAGATACGCAGTATTTT
few	TRBV11-2	TRBD1	TRBJ2-1	CASSSRTGAILSSYNEQFF	TGTGCCAGCAGCTCACGGACAGGGGCGATACTATCCTCCTACAATGAGCAGTTCTTC
few	TRBV11-2	NA	TRBJ2-7	CASSLEHSSYEQYF	TGTGCCAGCAGCTTAGAGCACAGCTCCTACGAGCAGTACTTC
few	TRBV4-1	NA	TRBJ2-2	CASSQELGGSGELFF	TGCGCCAGCAGCCAAGAACTGGGGGGCTCCGGGGAGCTGTTTTTT
NA	TRBV2	NA	TRBJ2-4	CTSKGWGKNIQYF	TGTACCAGCAAGGGGTGGGGGAAAAACATTCAGTACTTC
NA	TRBV5-1	TRBD2	TRBJ2-2	CASSAGLAGGRRVGELFF	TGCGCCAGCAGCGCCGGACTAGCGGGGGGGCGGCGCGTCGGGGAGCTGTTTTTT
NA	TRBV6-6	TRBD2	TRBJ2-3	CASSSVGLAEVTDTQYF	TGTGCCAGCAGCTCGGTGGGACTAGCGGAGGTCACAGATACGCAGTATTTT
NA	TRBV20-1	NA	TRBJ2-1	CSARDLGLAPHNEQFF	TGCAGTGCTAGAGATTTGGGGCTAGCTCCCCACAATGAGCAGTTCTTC
NA	TRBV6-5	NA	TRBJ1-2	CASSYWRAGGYTF	TGTGCCAGCAGTTACTGGAGGGCGGGTGGCTACACCTTC
NA	TRBV6-6	TRBD2	TRBJ2-5	CASSYPRAGGETQYF	TGTGCCAGCAGTTACCCCCGGGCGGGAGGGGAGACCCAGTACTTC
once	TRBV5-1	NA	TRBJ2-6	CASSLGLTPSSGANVLTF	TGCGCCAGCAGCTTGGGTCTGACCCCGAGCTCTGGGGCCAACGTCCTGACTTTC
few	TRBV29-1	NA	TRBJ1-4	CSVARQPGADEKLFF	TGCAGCGTTGCGCGACAGCCCGGAGCGGATGAAAAACTGTTTTTT
NA	TRBV11-2	NA	TRBJ1-3	CASSRNSYSGNTIYF	TGTGCCAGCAGCAGAAACAGCTACTCTGGAAACACCATATATTTT
few	TRBV12-3/TRBV12-4	NA	TRBJ2-1	CASSLALPGWGDNEQFF	TGTGCCAGCAGTTTAGCGCTACCGGGGTGGGGGGACAATGAGCAGTTCTTC
NA	TRBV5-1	TRBD1	TRBJ2-7	CASSARNRGFYEQYF	TGCGCCAGCAGCGCCCGTAACAGGGGTTTCTACGAGCAGTACTTC
few	TRBV9	NA	TRBJ2-5	CASSERPFGEETQYF	TGTGCCAGCAGCGAGCGACCCTTCGGGGAAGAGACCCAGTACTTC
few	TRBV4-2	NA	TRBJ1-2	CASSQGLSGYTF	TGTGCCAGCAGCCAAGGATTATCTGGCTACACCTTC
few	TRBV14	NA	TRBJ2-7	CASSHPWGEQYF	TGTGCCAGCAGCCACCCCTGGGGCGAGCAGTACTTC
NA	TRBV12-3/TRBV12-4	NA	TRBJ2-2	CASSFKGPGELFF	TGTGCCAGCAGTTTTAAAGGACCCGGGGAGCTGTTTTTT
few	TRBV10-1	TRBD1	TRBJ1-1	CASSEGRGKHTETFF	TGCGCCAGCAGCGAAGGCAGGGGGAAGCACACTGAAACTTTCTTT
NA	TRBV12-3/TRBV12-4	NA	TRBJ2-7	CASSFLTDTDEQYF	TGTGCCAGCAGTTTCTTGACAGATACGGACGAGCAGTACTTC
NA	TRBV5-6	NA	TRBJ1-5	CASSLWENDRQPQHF	TGTGCCAGCAGCTTGTGGGAGAATGATAGGCAGCCCCAGCATTTT
few	TRBV20-1	NA	TRBJ1-5	CSASTPGAGPQHF	TGCAGTGCCAGCACACCAGGGGCGGGACCCCAGCATTTT
few	TRBV6-1	TRBD2	TRBJ2-1	CASSPSRGAGGRDEQFF	TGTGCCAGCAGTCCGTCACGGGGAGCGGGGGGGAGGGATGAGCAGTTCTTC
NA	TRBV7-9	NA	TRBJ1-3	CASNKDGGSSGNTIYF	TGTGCCAGCAACAAAGACGGCGGTAGCTCTGGAAACACCATATATTTT
NA	TRBV5-1	TRBD1	TRBJ1-2	CASSFTGQGRSGYTF	TGCGCCAGCAGTTTTACCGGACAGGGTAGAAGCGGCTACACCTTC
NA	TRBV29-1	NA	TRBJ1-1	CSVLLPGGQVEAFF	TGCAGCGTTCTTCTCCCGGGGGGCCAGGTTGAAGCTTTCTTT
few	TRBV7-6	TRBD1	TRBJ2-1	CASEPGQGTYNEQFF	TGTGCCAGCGAACCGGGACAGGGAACCTACAATGAGCAGTTCTTC
NA	TRBV7-6	TRBD1	TRBJ1-1	CASSLDPGTGDTEAFF	TGTGCCAGCAGCTTAGACCCGGGGACAGGTGACACTGAAGCTTTCTTT
NA	TRBV2	NA	TRBJ1-4	CASRKDSTSEKLFF	TGTGCCAGCAGGAAGGACAGTACGAGTGAAAAACTGTTTTTT
NA	TRBV28	TRBD1	TRBJ2-7	CASSRDRSSYEQYF	TGTGCCAGCAGTCGGGACAGGAGCTCCTACGAGCAGTACTTC
few	TRBV12-3/TRBV12-4	NA	TRBJ1-1	CASSLAPGLDTVAFF	TGTGCCAGCAGTTTAGCGCCAGGATTAGACACTGTAGCTTTCTTT
few	TRBV3-1	TRBD2	TRBJ2-3	CASSHSGGEADTQYF	TGTGCCAGCAGCCACAGCGGGGGAGAGGCAGATACGCAGTATTTT
few	TRBV5-1	NA	TRBJ2-5	CASSLVIAEAGETQYF	TGCGCCAGCAGCTTGGTGATAGCGGAGGCGGGGGAGACCCAGTACTTC